This is a list of T cell receptor beta chains from one sample in a study of blood T cell repertoires in COVID-19. Profiled with immunoSEQ multiplex PCR; TCRdb holds only in-frame clones, not every one. The profile shows 80,000 to 100,000 clones, approximately 80% of them singletons. The sequencing sample was made of peripheral blood. The receptor set was obtained from a human donor in a cohort sampled during active COVID-19. CDR3s include the opening cysteine and the closing phenylalanine or tryptophan. The D gene is left open where the match is weak. Clone size appears in some rows only: once, few, many, or a class for an expanded clone.

11	.	TRBV29-1	TRBJ2-5	TRBD1	CSADRVETQYF
15	.	TRBV27	TRBJ2-5	.	CASKAYGQGKETQYF
16	.	TRBV7-9	TRBJ1-3	.	CASSLVRQSSGNTIYF
16	few	TRBV7-2	TRBJ2-7	TRBD2	CASSLLAGVGTYEQYF
14	.	TRBV6-5	TRBJ2-7	TRBD2	CASSYGGGRNEQYF
16	.	TRBV19	TRBJ1-3	.	CASSIGTLLSGNTIYF
19	.	TRBV13	TRBJ2-3	TRBD2	CASSLGGTSGRYGTDTQYF
16	few	TRBV2	TRBJ1-6	.	CASSYRETGYNSPLHF
15	.	TRBV6-5	TRBJ1-5	TRBD1	CASSPFGQEDQPQHF
14	few	TRBV11-2	TRBJ1-5	.	CASSRGDSNQPQHF
16	.	TRBV4-1	TRBJ1-6	.	CASSQVGGQWNSPLHF
14	.	TRBV28	TRBJ2-3	TRBD2	CASKIAGGIDTQYF
12	.	TRBV6-5	TRBJ1-4	.	CASSPGSEKLFF
14	few	TRBV28	TRBJ1-6	.	CASTLSRGESPLHF